Following are 26 T cell receptor beta chains from one sample sequenced in a study of long-term antiretroviral therapy in people with HIV. Running of the v3.0 immunoSEQ assay took place at survey level. Sequencing used immunoSEQ multiplex PCR; TCRdb keeps in-frame clones, though not all of them. The sample carries about 21,000 clones, roughly 84% recorded once. The sequencing used unsorted PBMCs, collected 0.2 years before starting antiretroviral therapy. These receptors all come from a man aged 18 to 30 with HIV.

This chain uses TRBV7-3 with TRBJ2-3; D gene uncertain. There are 16 residues in the CDR3. Deletions cut 4 bases from V and 0 bases from J, with 14 bases between. Germline CDR1 reads SGHTA; CDR2 reads FQGTGA. Here the CDR3 reads CASSSPDFSSTDTQYF. CDR3 coding DNA: TGTGCCAGCAGCTCCCCCGACTTTTCTAGCACAGATACGCAGTATTTT.

The chain is built from TRBV7-9 and TRBJ1-1, with no clear D. CDR1 and CDR2 (germline): SEHNR, FQNEAQ (reference sequence). With 1 base removed from V and 7 bases from J, the gap between germline ends came to 10 bases. This CDR3 is built from 13 residues. For the CDR3, the DNA is TGTGCCAGCAGCTTAGACGTGGGGTATGAAGCTTTCTTT. Translated: CASSLDVGYEAFF.

The rearrangement joins TRBV6-5 to TRBJ2-7, with D possibly TRBD1 on 5 matching bases. V shed 0 bases and J shed 5 bases, with 17 bases lying between them. Per the germline V gene, CDR1 is MNHEY and CDR2 is SVGAGI. The CDR3 totals 16 residues. The CDR3 is CASSYSGIGVENEQYF. For the CDR3, the DNA is TGTGCCAGCAGTTACTCGGGGATAGGGGTGGAAAACGAGCAGTACTTC.

The gene calls are TRBV27 and TRBJ1-4; unclear D gene. V lost 2 bases to trimming and J lost 8 bases, with 15 bases between them. This CDR3 is 15 amino acids long. Germline V gives CDR1 MNHEY, CDR2 SMNVEV (reference sequence). The CDR3: CASSLVSGVPEKLFF. The CDR3 bases are TGTGCCAGCAGTTTAGTATCGGGTGTGCCAGAAAAACTGTTTTTT.

The chain uses TRBV2 and TRBJ2-7; D gene unclear. The CDR3 is 12 residues long. The germline gives CDR1 SNHLY, CDR2 FYNNEI. V was shortened by 9 bases and J by 2 bases, with 11 bases between the two germline ends. The CDR3 bases are TGTGCCAGTTCCTACGGTCCCTACGAGCAGTACTTC. The encoded protein is CASSYGPYEQYF.

V is TRBV27 and J is TRBJ2-3; D gene uncertain. Germline V lookup: CDR1 MNHEY, CDR2 SMNVEV (reference sequence). V lost 9 bases, J lost 3 bases, and 28 bases lay in between. The CDR3 is made up of 18 amino acids. This chain's CDR3 is CARFRPSDGPQITDTQYF. For the CDR3, the DNA is TGTGCCAGGTTCCGGCCTTCGGATGGCCCACAAATTACAGATACGCAGTATTTT.

This sequence joins TRBV12-5 and TRBJ1-5; no reliable D call. V was shortened by 4 bases and J by 0 bases, with 7 bases between the two germline ends. The CDR3 consists of 14 residues. CDR1 and CDR2 from the germline V gene are LGHNT and FRNRAP. CDR3 in DNA: TGTGCTAGTGGTTCGGACGGTAGCAATCAGCCCCAGCATTTT. Translation gives CASGSDGSNQPQHF.

A word on this clone: One end of the junction varies from germline; a read error may be responsible. CDR3: CASSLDTGYTF. The CDR3 region has the DNA TGTGCCAGCAGCTTAGACACTGGCTACACCTTT. This chain links TRBV7-9 with TRBJ1-2; no clear D gene. From germline, CDR1 is SEHNR and CDR2 FQNEAQ (reference sequence). The length of the CDR3 is 11 residues. Filled out from reference TRBV7-9 and TRBJ1-2, the complete variable domain reads DTGVSQNPRHKITKRGQNVTFRCDPISEHNRLYWYRQTLGQGPEFLTYFQNEAQLEKSRLLSDRFSAERPKGSFSTLEIQRTEQGDSAMYLCASSLDTGYTFGSGTRLTVV.

V usage is TRBV5-6 and J usage is TRBJ1-3, with D hard to call. The CDR3 length is 15 residues. V was cut by 0 bases and J by 4 bases, with 11 bases left in between. Germline V gene sequence: CDR1 SGHDT, CDR2 YYEEEE. CDR3 loop: CASSLVHSLGNTIYF. CDR3 bases: TGTGCCAGCAGCTTGGTGCACAGTTTGGGAAACACCATATATTTT.

This chain links TRBV5-1 with TRBJ1-5; D gene uncertain. Trimming took 1 base from V and 7 from J, leaving 15 bases between them. Per the germline V gene, CDR1 is SGHRS and CDR2 is YFSETQ. The CDR3 extends over 15 amino acids. CDR3 residues: CASSLYGADTQPQHF. Here the CDR3 DNA reads TGCGCCAGCAGCTTGTATGGCGCCGACACGCAGCCCCAGCATTTT.

The chain joins TRBV6-1 to TRBJ2-2; 8 bases line up with TRBD2. CDR1 and CDR2 from the germline V gene are MNHNS and SASEGT. Germline trimming cut 3 bases from V and 3 bases from J; bases unmatched to any gene: 3. The CDR3 loop spans 15 amino acids. CDR3 residues: CASSDLLADTGELFF. Written as DNA, the CDR3 is TGTGCCAGCAGTGATCTACTAGCGGACACCGGGGAGCTGTTTTTT.

V and J are TRBV6-5 and TRBJ2-7; 9 bases match TRBD2. The V gene's germline CDR1 is MNHEY and CDR2 SVGAGI. The CDR3 extends over 15 amino acids. Losses at the gene ends were 6 bases for V and 1 base for J; bases not matched to a gene: 7. CDR3 sequence: CASSLSSGVSYEQYF. The CDR3 DNA reads TGTGCCAGCAGCCTTTCTAGCGGGGTATCCTACGAGCAGTACTTC.

Here the CDR3 DNA reads TGTGCCAGCAGCTTAGTAGGGACAGGGGGTGACACAGATACGCAGTATTTT. It codes for CASSLVGTGGDTDTQYF. This rearrangement joins TRBV13 to TRBJ2-3; 11 bases line up with TRBD1. After removal of 1 base from V and 2 bases from J, the junction contained 5 bases not matched to a gene. Per the germline V gene, CDR1 is PRHDT and CDR2 is FYEKMQ (reference sequence). The CDR3 is made up of 17 amino acids.

The V and J genes are TRBV7-2 and TRBJ2-7, with D perhaps TRBD2 (5 bases). The CDR3 covers 13 residues. Germline V gene data show CDR1 as SGHTA and CDR2 as FQGNSA. V was trimmed by 2 bases and J by 6 bases, leaving 11 bases between them. The DNA of the CDR3 is TGTGCCAGCAGCTTACAGGTTGAGGGCGAGCAGTACTTC. Protein sequence: CASSLQVEGEQYF.

This clone was seen a handful of times. The J gene is TRBJ2-2, the V gene TRBV15; D call uncertain. CDR3 length: 14 amino acids. Germline lookup yields CDR1 LNHNV and CDR2 YYDKDF (reference sequence). The V gene lost 0 bases and the J gene lost 7 bases, with 9 bases spanning the gap. The chain's CDR3 is CATSRDLGNGELFF. CDR3 in DNA: TGTGCCACCAGCAGAGATCTTGGGAACGGGGAGCTGTTTTTT.

The V and J genes are TRBV6-6 and TRBJ2-1, with 8 bases fitting TRBD1. The V segment lost 5 bases and the J segment 3 bases; nucleotides outside the gene matches: 3. Germline V gene lookup returns CDR1 MNHNY and CDR2 SVGAGI (reference sequence). This CDR3 has 14 amino acids. The CDR3: CASSVDRVYNEQFF. Written as DNA, the CDR3 is TGTGCCAGCAGTGTGGACAGGGTCTACAATGAGCAGTTCTTC.

The CDR3 loop reads CASSQDAESSYNEQFF. The CDR3 DNA sequence: TGTGCCAGCAGCCAAGACGCTGAAAGCTCCTACAATGAGCAGTTCTTC. The chain is built from TRBV4-2 and TRBJ2-1; D unclear. This CDR3 spans 16 amino acids. V was trimmed by 0 bases and J by 0 bases, leaving 9 bases between them. Germline V CDR1 and CDR2: LGHNA, YNFKEQ.

The gene calls are TRBV13 and TRBJ2-5, with 7 bases matching TRBD1. V gave up 4 bases and J gave up 7 bases; unmatched junction bases: 6. The length of the CDR3 is 13 residues. Germline V lookup: CDR1 PRHDT, CDR2 FYEKMQ (reference sequence). The CDR3 here is CASSSRQGRTQYF. The CDR3 coding sequence is TGTGCCAGCAGCTCCCGACAGGGACGGACCCAGTACTTC.

The gene calls are TRBV5-6 and TRBJ2-5; 11 positions agree with TRBD2. V lost 1 base, J lost 2 bases, and 7 bases stayed unmatched. CDR3 length equals 17 residues. The germline gives CDR1 SGHDT, CDR2 YYEEEE. CDR3 nucleotide sequence: TGTGCCAGCAGCTTGTGGCTAGCGGGGGGATTTCAAGAGACCCAGTACTTC. As protein: CASSLWLAGGFQETQYF. The full variable domain, completed using reference TRBV5-6 and TRBJ2-5, is DAGVTQSPTHLIKTRGQQVTLRCSPKSGHDTVSWYQQALGQGPQFIFQYYEEEERQRGNFPDRFSGHQFPNYSSELNVNALLLGDSALYLCASSLWLAGGFQETQYFGPGTRLLVL.

This clone was recorded once. This chain links TRBV29-1 with TRBJ1-1, with a possible D match to TRBD1 (5 bases). Between the trimmed V and J ends, which lost 1 base and 5 bases, there was a span of 11 bases. The CDR3 spans 13 residues. Per the germline V gene, CDR1 is SQVTM and CDR2 is ANQGSEA. In DNA form, the CDR3 reads TGCAGCGTTGAAGCCCAGGGCGGGACTGAAGCTTTCTTT. Its translation is CSVEAQGGTEAFF.

The chain employs TRBV2 and TRBJ1-1, with D unclear. Germline-derived CDR1 and CDR2 are SNHLY and FYNNEI. The CDR3 contains 14 residues. V lost 2 bases, J lost 6 bases, and 13 bases lay in between. The CDR3 loop is CASSESLEIPEAFF. CDR3 bases: TGTGCCAGCAGTGAATCTCTGGAAATCCCTGAAGCTTTCTTT.

In this sample, this clone turned up once. CDR3 protein: CASSSRADSDSGNTIYF. Here the CDR3 DNA reads TGTGCCAGTAGTTCGAGGGCCGACAGCGACTCTGGAAACACCATATATTTT. The gene calls are TRBV19 and TRBJ1-3, with a possible D match to TRBD1 (5 bases). In germline, CDR1 is LNHDA, CDR2 SQIVND (reference sequence). The CDR3 has 17 residues. V lost 5 bases, J lost 0 bases, and 17 bases lay in between.

The CDR3 bases are TGTGCCAGCAGCGGGGTTTTATCTGGAAACACCATATATTTT. It is translated as CASSGVLSGNTIYF. This chain uses TRBV2 with TRBJ1-3, with D unclear. The germline CDR1 and CDR2 sequences are SNHLY and FYNNEI. The CDR3 sequence is 14 residues long. Between the trimmed V and J ends, which lost 6 bases and 1 base, there was a span of 10 bases.

This clone came up once. The chain recombines TRBV12-5 with TRBJ1-2; D is unclear. This CDR3 comprises 13 residues. Germline V gene data show CDR1 as LGHNT and CDR2 as FRNRAP. V was pared by 3 bases and J by 8 bases, with 13 bases between. The CDR3 here is CASGFWTGRGYTF. The CDR3 region has the DNA TGTGCTAGTGGTTTTTGGACTGGGAGAGGCTACACCTTC.

The J gene is TRBJ2-2, the V gene TRBV7-6; possible D gene TRBD1, 6 bases. The CDR3 runs to 13 residues. Germline V gene data show CDR1 as SGHVS and CDR2 as FNYEAQ. V lost 7 bases and J 5 bases, leaving 11 bases between the germline ends. DNA of the CDR3: TGTGCCAGCATACCAGGGGCTACCGGGGAGCTGTTTTTT. It specifies CASIPGATGELFF.

J is TRBJ1-5 and V is TRBV9; D not resolved. CDR1 is SGDLS, CDR2 YYNGEE, per germline. Trimming took 0 bases from V and 0 from J, leaving 7 bases between them. This CDR3 spans 15 amino acids. The CDR3 DNA reads as TGTGCCAGCAGCGTAGACGGATTTAGCAATCAGCCCCAGCATTTT. Amino acids: CASSVDGFSNQPQHF.